This T cell receptor (beta chain) was recorded in a study of T cell changes during pregnancy in multiple sclerosis (dated by TCRdb to about 2019). For the study in its entirety: Changes in the T cell repertoire over the course of pregnancy were examined in this study in women with multiple sclerosis.

The CDR3 covers 14 residues, taking in both the cysteine and the phenylalanine. Of the read, only the CDR3 DNA is kept; its 42 bases are in frame from base 1. Trimming removed 2 bases from V and 2 bases from J; the gene matches leave 2 bases unexplained. Via the germline V gene, CDR1 is SGHTA and CDR2 FQGNSA. On this clone: Which antigen it targets is not known. No much larger clone exists at a distance of one base, and base qualities are not known.

The library came from the immunoSEQ multiplex PCR assay. Sourced from immuneACCESS, this table was stored by TCRdb with only in-frame sequences that have V and J called. A share of the clones is absent; for the studies checked, an unresolved V gene accounts for under half, and the remainder has no known explanation. The sample table holds approximately 69,000 clones, of which approximately 94% were seen once. Jointly, the top ten make up around 0.6% of the sample. This sample comprised peripheral blood, obtained in the third trimester of pregnancy. The chain is encoded by TRBV7-2 joined to TRBJ2-7, with 8 central nucleotides matching TRBD2. The receptor's source is a female donor with multiple sclerosis, enrolled in a pregnancy study. For the CDR3, the sequence is CASSLLAGPYEQYF. The DNA reads as follows: TGTGCCAGCAGCTTACTAGCGGGCCCCTACGAGCAGTACTTC.